Listed below are T cell receptor beta chains from one sample, sequenced in a study of blood T cells in healthy people across ages. TCRdb passed the 5' RACE reads through MiXCR, listing each CDR3 protein once. The sample yields roughly 570,000 distinct CDR3 sequences, 27% seen once. The sample consisted of blood. These receptors originate from an older woman in good health. The CDR3 runs from the conserved cysteine through the conserved F or W. The order of the fields is clone size, J gene, V gene, CDR3 protein. Some rows have no size entry. The others give once, few or many, or a class for an expanded clone.

few,TRBJ1-1,TRBV12-3/TRBV12-4,CASSPRQRGTEAFF
-,TRBJ2-2,TRBV5-1,CASSFKGTGELFF
-,TRBJ2-5,TRBV10-3,CAISESTRKGQETQYF
-,TRBJ1-1,TRBV4-3,CASSQDLKGNTEAFF
-,TRBJ2-7,TRBV19,CASLGLKSSYEQYF
-,TRBJ2-1,TRBV27,CASSLSPAYNEQFF
-,TRBJ2-4,TRBV7-2,CASSQKPPRQVAKNIQYF
-,TRBJ1-2,TRBV29-1,CSILTGSYGYTF
-,TRBJ1-1,TRBV12-3/TRBV12-4,CASSIAGGTEAFF
few,TRBJ2-1,TRBV29-1,CSVEPLAGGNEQFF
-,TRBJ1-2,TRBV3-1,CASSQAYGGNYGYTF
-,TRBJ2-5,TRBV5-1,CASSRDSGRETQYF
-,TRBJ2-3,TRBV27,CASTRLAGSTQYF
few,TRBJ1-2,TRBV27,CASGSDRGTYGYTF
-,TRBJ2-1,TRBV7-2,CASSFWAGGSNEQFF
few,TRBJ2-1,TRBV12-3/TRBV12-4,CASTLGQGLYNEQFF
once,TRBJ2-2,TRBV30,CAWRSQGNTGELFF
-,TRBJ2-2,TRBV5-1,CASRYLANSGELFF
few,TRBJ2-6,TRBV12-3/TRBV12-4,CASIGDGADVLTF
-,TRBJ1-2,TRBV4-3,CASSQNRVFLSF
-,TRBJ1-1,TRBV5-1,CASSSGQGGPAFF
few,TRBJ1-1,TRBV7-9,CASSRGRGGQLGAFF
-,TRBJ1-1,TRBV29-1,CSVPVLGGDAFF
few,TRBJ2-4,TRBV20-1,CSARVRLAKNIQYF
-,TRBJ2-3,TRBV24-1,CATSDPLSSGGVTDTQYF
few,TRBJ2-7,TRBV7-9,CASSPWDWVSSYEQYF
few,TRBJ2-5,TRBV27,CASSSLGGFRGGEPLQETQYF
-,TRBJ1-6,TRBV6-1,CASSVGAYNSPLHF
once,-,TRBV11-3,CASSLLTGGPNEQFF